This T cell receptor beta chain appears in the sequencing data of a study of beta chain features in type 1 diabetes. Overall study findings and caveats: A moderate, significant TCRB CDR3 shortening appeared in type 1 diabetes across four CD4+ subsets. In the patient group, naive, central memory and Treg TCRB repertoires seemed more alike than in the healthy donor group.

This clone was observed a handful of times. The antigen remains undetermined. The authors obtained over 95% purity in all sorted populations. The isolated RNA, all of it, was reverse transcribed, so expressed TCRB transcripts were what got sequenced. There were 3 million to 4 million reads on average in the naive, central memory and regulatory T cell samples. Produced via immunoSEQ multiplex PCR; TCRdb's table is partial and in-frame only. The sample shows hundreds of thousands of clones, 11% to 15% of them seen only once. The source of this sequence is a man aged 18 to 30 with type 1 diabetes. Sequenced sample: naive CD4+ T cells from blood.

CDR3: CASSLQGAGNQPQHF. In DNA, the CDR3 is TGTGCCAGCAGCTTACAGGGGGCTGGCAATCAGCCCCAGCATTTT. This chain uses TRBV7-2 with TRBJ1-5; TRBD1 aligns across 8 bases. The CDR3 consists of 15 residues. V lost 2 bases to trimming and J lost 2 bases; unmatched junction nucleotides: 2. The germline gives CDR1 SGHTA, CDR2 FQGNSA.